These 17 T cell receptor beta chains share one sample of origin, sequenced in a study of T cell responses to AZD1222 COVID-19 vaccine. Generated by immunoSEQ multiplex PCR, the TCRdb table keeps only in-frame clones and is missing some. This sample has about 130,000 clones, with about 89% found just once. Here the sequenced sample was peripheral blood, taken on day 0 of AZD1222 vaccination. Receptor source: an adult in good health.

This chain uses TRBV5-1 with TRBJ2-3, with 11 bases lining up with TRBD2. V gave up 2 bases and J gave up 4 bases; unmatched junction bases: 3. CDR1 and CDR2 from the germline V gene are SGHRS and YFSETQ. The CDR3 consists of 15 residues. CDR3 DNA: TGCGCCAGCAGCTTCGGGACTAGCGGCTCAGATACGCAGTATTTT. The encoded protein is CASSFGTSGSDTQYF.

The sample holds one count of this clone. CDR3 coding DNA: TGTGCCAGCAGTTACCCACTCCAGGGACAGGGTGGCTACGAGCAGTACTTC. Its translation is CASSYPLQGQGGYEQYF. The chain couples TRBV6-2 or TRBV6-3 to TRBJ2-7, with 9 bases identical to TRBD1. The CDR3 contains 17 residues. V trimming: 2 bases; J trimming: 3 bases; junction bases outside the gene matches: 11. Germline V gene data show CDR1 as MNHEY and CDR2 as SVGEGT.

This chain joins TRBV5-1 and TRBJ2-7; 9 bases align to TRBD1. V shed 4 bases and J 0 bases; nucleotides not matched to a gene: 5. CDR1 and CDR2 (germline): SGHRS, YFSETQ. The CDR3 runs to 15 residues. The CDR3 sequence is CASSTTGGSSYEQYF. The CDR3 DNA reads TGCGCCAGCAGCACGACAGGGGGGAGCTCCTACGAGCAGTACTTC.

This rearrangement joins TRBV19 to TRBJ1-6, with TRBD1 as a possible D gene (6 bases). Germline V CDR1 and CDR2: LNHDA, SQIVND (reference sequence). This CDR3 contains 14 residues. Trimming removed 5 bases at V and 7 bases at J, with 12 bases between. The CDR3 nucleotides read TGTGCCAGTAGTTGGGGGCAAAGGAATTCACCCCTCCACTTT. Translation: CASSWGQRNSPLHF.

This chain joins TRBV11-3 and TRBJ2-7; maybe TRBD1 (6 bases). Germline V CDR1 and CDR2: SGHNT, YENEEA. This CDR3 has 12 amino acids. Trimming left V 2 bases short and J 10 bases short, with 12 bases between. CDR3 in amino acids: CASSLTTGPQYF. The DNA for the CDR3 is TGTGCCAGCAGCTTAACGACAGGACCCCAGTACTTC.

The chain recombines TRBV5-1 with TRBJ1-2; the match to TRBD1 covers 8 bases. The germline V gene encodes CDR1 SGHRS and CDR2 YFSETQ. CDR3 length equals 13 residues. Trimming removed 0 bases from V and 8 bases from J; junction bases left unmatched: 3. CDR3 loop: CASSLEQGGGYTF. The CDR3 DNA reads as TGCGCCAGCAGCTTGGAACAGGGGGGAGGCTACACCTTC.

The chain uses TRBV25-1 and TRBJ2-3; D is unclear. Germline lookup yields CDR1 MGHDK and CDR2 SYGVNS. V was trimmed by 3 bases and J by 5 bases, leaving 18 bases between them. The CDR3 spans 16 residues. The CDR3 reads CASSEVGRTHVDTQYF. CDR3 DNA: TGTGCCAGCAGTGAGGTAGGCCGGACCCACGTAGATACGCAGTATTTT.

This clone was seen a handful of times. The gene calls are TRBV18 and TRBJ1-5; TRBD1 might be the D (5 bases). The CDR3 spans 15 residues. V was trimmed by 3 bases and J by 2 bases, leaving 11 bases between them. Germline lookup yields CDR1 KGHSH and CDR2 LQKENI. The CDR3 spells CASSPRGVGNQPQHF. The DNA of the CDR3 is TGTGCCAGCTCACCCAGAGGGGTGGGCAATCAGCCCCAGCATTTT.

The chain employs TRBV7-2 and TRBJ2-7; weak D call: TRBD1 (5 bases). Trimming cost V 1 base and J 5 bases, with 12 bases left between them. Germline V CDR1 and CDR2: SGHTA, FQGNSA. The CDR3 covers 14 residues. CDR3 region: CASSLEGLGNEQYF. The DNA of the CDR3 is TGTGCCAGCAGCTTAGAGGGGCTTGGGAACGAGCAGTACTTC.

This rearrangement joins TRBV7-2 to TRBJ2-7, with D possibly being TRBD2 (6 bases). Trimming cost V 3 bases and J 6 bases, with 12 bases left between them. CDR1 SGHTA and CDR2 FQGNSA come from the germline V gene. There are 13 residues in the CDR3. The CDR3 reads CASSFGRGSEQYF. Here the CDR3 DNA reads TGTGCCAGCAGCTTCGGTCGGGGGTCCGAGCAGTACTTC.

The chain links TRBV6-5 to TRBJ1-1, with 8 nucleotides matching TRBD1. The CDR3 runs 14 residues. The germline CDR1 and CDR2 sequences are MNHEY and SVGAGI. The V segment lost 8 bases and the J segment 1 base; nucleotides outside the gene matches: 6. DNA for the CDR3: TGTGCCAGCTCAAGGACAGGGACGAACACTGAAGCTTTCTTT. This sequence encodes CASSRTGTNTEAFF.

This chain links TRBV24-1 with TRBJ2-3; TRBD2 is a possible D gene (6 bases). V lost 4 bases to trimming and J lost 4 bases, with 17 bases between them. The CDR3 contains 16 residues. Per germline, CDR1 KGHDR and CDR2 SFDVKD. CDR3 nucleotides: TGTGCCACCAGTGACAAGGTGGGGGGTGTCGCAGATACGCAGTATTTT. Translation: CATSDKVGGVADTQYF.

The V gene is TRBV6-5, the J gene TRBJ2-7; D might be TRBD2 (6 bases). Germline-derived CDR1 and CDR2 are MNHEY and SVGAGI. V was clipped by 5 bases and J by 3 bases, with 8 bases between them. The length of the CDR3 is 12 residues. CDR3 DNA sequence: TGTGCCAGCAGTCGGGACTTCTACGAGCAGTACTTC. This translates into CASSRDFYEQYF.

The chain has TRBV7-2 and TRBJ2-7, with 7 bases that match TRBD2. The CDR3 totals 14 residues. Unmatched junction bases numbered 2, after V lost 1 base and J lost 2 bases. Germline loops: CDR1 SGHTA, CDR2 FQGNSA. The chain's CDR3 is CASSLGAGPYEQYF. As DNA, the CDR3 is TGTGCCAGCAGCTTAGGAGCGGGACCCTACGAGCAGTACTTC.

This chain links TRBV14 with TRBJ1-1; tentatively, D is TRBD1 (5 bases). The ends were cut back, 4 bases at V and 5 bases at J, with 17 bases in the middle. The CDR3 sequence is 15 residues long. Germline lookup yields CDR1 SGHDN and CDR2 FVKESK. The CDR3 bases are TGTGCCAGCAGCCCATATGGGGGGGAGAAGACTGAAGCTTTCTTT. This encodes CASSPYGGEKTEAFF.

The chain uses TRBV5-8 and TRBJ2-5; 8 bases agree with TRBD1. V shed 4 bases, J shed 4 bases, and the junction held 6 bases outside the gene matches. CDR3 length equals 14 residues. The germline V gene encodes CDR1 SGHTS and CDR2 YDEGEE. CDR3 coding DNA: TGTGCCAGCAGCCACGGACAGGGCCTAGAGACCCAGTACTTC. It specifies CASSHGQGLETQYF.

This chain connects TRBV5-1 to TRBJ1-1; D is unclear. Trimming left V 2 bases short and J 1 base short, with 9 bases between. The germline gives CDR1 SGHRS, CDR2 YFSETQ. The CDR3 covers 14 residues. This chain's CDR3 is CASSFGQGNTEAFF. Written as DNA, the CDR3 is TGCGCCAGCAGCTTCGGGCAAGGGAACACTGAAGCTTTCTTT.